The 5 T cell receptor beta chains reported below all come from one sample, sequenced in a study of blood T cell repertoires in COVID-19. This table comes from immunoSEQ multiplex PCR, and its TCRdb copy is limited to in-frame clones, with some not included. This sample has 150,000 or so clones; over 75% occur once, and the top ten carry around 7%. Sequenced material: PBMCs or T cells enriched from blood (not recorded which). Receptors were obtained from a woman between 45 and 65 years old who had recovered from COVID-19.

The chain joins TRBV19 to TRBJ1-1; TRBD1 agrees at 7 bases. In germline, CDR1 is LNHDA, CDR2 SQIVND (reference sequence). This CDR3 comprises 11 residues. Germline trimming cut 7 bases from V and 4 bases from J; bases unmatched to any gene: 0. CDR3 DNA sequence: TGTGCCAGTAACAGGGGCACTGAAGCTTTCTTT. Translating it yields CASNRGTEAFF.

The CDR3 loop is CASSSIGGVVSTEAFF. The CDR3 coding sequence is TGTGCCAGCAGTTCTATCGGTGGAGTGGTGAGCACTGAAGCTTTCTTT. The chain carries TRBV6-6 and TRBJ1-1; D is uncertain. CDR1 MNHNY and CDR2 SVGAGI come from the germline V gene (reference sequence). The V gene lost 4 bases and the J gene lost 4 bases, with 19 bases spanning the gap. The CDR3 contains 16 residues.

This chain uses TRBV5-1 with TRBJ2-2; 9 bases align to TRBD1. The CDR3 covers 16 residues. Unmatched junction bases numbered 9, after V lost 5 bases and J lost 4 bases. CDR1 and CDR2 (germline): SGHRS, YFSETQ. The CDR3 here is CASRLGTGKVTGELFF. The DNA of the CDR3 is TGCGCCAGCAGGTTAGGGACAGGGAAGGTCACCGGGGAGCTGTTTTTT.

This chain uses TRBV18 with TRBJ2-4; 7 positions match TRBD1. CDR3 length equals 20 residues. The germline V gene has CDR1 KGHSH and CDR2 LQKENI. V was clipped by 3 bases and J by 0 bases; unmatched bases: 17. The CDR3 here is CASSPSLGTDRQLAKNIQYF. CDR3 DNA sequence: TGTGCCAGCTCACCTTCTCTCGGGACAGATCGTCAACTAGCCAAAAACATTCAGTACTTC.

The chain employs TRBV24-1 and TRBJ2-3, with 8 bases aligning to TRBD2. V trimming: 0 bases; J trimming: 6 bases; junction bases outside the gene matches: 7. The CDR3 is 16 amino acids. Per the germline V gene, CDR1 is KGHDR and CDR2 is SFDVKD. CDR3 bases: TGTGCCACCAGTGATTTGATCGGGGGGGCCGGGGATACGCAGTATTTT. Translation gives CATSDLIGGAGDTQYF.